This T cell receptor beta chain was obtained from a study of CXCR3-negative and CXCR3-positive naive CD8 T cells. The study's findings and limits: Fresh PBMCs served for most assays, and CXCR3 expression fell partially after cryopreservation. Higher TRB CDR3 hydrophobicity marked CXCR3-positive naive cells relative to CXCR3-negative naive cells. The naive subsets expressed comparable surface CD5, and the authors inferred TCR strength from TRB CDR3 properties.

The CDR3 sequence is 11 residues long. Per the germline V gene, CDR1 is SGHTA and CDR2 is FQGTGA. Details on this clonotype: Its antigen remains unknown.

The TRB cDNA libraries were prepared by 5' RACE with UMI labels. From the 5' RACE reads, TCRdb lists one entry per CDR3 protein and no DNA. The sample is made up of 140,000 to 150,000 distinct CDR3 sequences, and the top ten hold around 0.3% of it. This TCR came from a human donor in good health. Some clones in this sample may be carry-over from other donors' samples. The rearrangement uses TRBV7-3 and TRBJ2-2. Sequenced input: naive CXCR3+ CD8+ T cells from blood. Subset specified: CD45RO-CCR7+CD27+CD95- naive CD8+ T cells expressing CXCR3 (TNR3+). CDR3 loop: CASSDGWELFF.